What follows are 26 T cell receptor beta chains derived from one specimen sequenced in a study of neurological immune-mediated disorders. In TCRdb, the 5' RACE reads were re-called with MiXCR into one record per CDR3 protein. This sample carries around 16,000 distinct CDR3 sequences, 8.5% to 10% of them seen once, and the ten largest clones take about 47%. Sequencing used CD8+ T cells from blood. The receptors come from a man aged 50-60 years in good health.

There are many counts of this clonotype. The CDR3 protein is CASSLGTGRATTF. CDR3 in DNA: TGTGCCAGCAGCTTGGGGACAGGGAGAGCCACCACCTTC. This chain joins TRBV7-9 and TRBJ1-2, with 9 bases identical to TRBD1. This CDR3 comprises 13 residues. V dropped 3 bases and J dropped 13; count of bases not matched to a gene: 9. From germline, CDR1 is SEHNR and CDR2 FQNEAQ (reference sequence).

This clonotype has at least ten counts. The gene calls are TRBV5-1 and TRBJ2-3; tentative D call: TRBD2 (5 bases). The V end was cut by 4 bases, the J end by 4 bases, with 19 bases between. Germline lookup yields CDR1 SGHRS and CDR2 YFSETQ. This CDR3 region has 16 residues. CDR3 nucleotides: TGCGCCAGCAGCCCCGTTCCGACTAAACTTGCAGATACGCAGTATTTT. Its protein product is CASSPVPTKLADTQYF.

This clonotype was counted many times. J is TRBJ2-3 and V is TRBV15, with D perhaps assigned TRBD1 or TRBD2 (7 bases each). The CDR3 contains 16 residues. Trimming cost V 4 bases and J 4 bases, with 18 bases left between them. The germline V gene encodes CDR1 LNHNV and CDR2 YYDKDF (reference sequence). The CDR3 sequence: CATSTETGRGPDTQYF. The CDR3 DNA reads as TGTGCCACCAGCACGGAGACAGGGAGGGGACCAGATACGCAGTATTTT.

This clonotype was counted many times. V is TRBV18 and J is TRBJ1-5; D is unclear. Germline assignment: CDR1 KGHSH and CDR2 LQKENI. V was clipped by 4 bases and J by 3 bases, with 7 bases between them. This CDR3 has 13 residues. The CDR3 DNA is TGTGCCAGCTCACAAAGAGCCAATCAGCCCCAGCATTTT. Its translation: CASSQRANQPQHF.

This clonotype was counted at least ten times. The CDR3 region has the DNA TGCGCCAGCAGCCCGAATTCACAGGTATCCTACGAGCAGTACTTC. This codes for CASSPNSQVSYEQYF. The chain has TRBV4-1 and TRBJ2-7; D possibly corresponds to TRBD1 (5 bases). From germline, CDR1 is MGHRA and CDR2 YSYEKL. V was trimmed by 4 bases and J by 1 base, leaving 14 bases between them. The CDR3 is 15 residues long.

This clonotype was seen ten or more times. The rearrangement uses TRBV19 and TRBJ1-5; 9 bases fit TRBD1. The J segment lost 6 bases and the V segment lost 2 bases, leaving 5 bases of the junction unmatched. Germline V gene sequence: CDR1 LNHDA, CDR2 SQIVND (reference sequence). The CDR3 spans 15 residues. For the CDR3, the DNA is TGTGCCAGTAGTATAATGGGACAGGGCTTTCAGCCCCAGCATTTT. Amino acid sequence: CASSIMGQGFQPQHF. The variable domain in full, completed from reference TRBV19 and TRBJ1-5, reads DGGITQSPKYLFRKEGQNVTLSCEQNLNHDAMYWYRQDPGQGLRLIYYSQIVNDFQKGDIAEGYSVSREKKESFPLTVTSAQKNPTAFYLCASSIMGQGFQPQHFGDGTRLSIL.

This clonotype has ten or more counts. The rearrangement uses TRBV7-8 and TRBJ2-7; 8 bases match TRBD1. Germline V gives CDR1 SGHVS, CDR2 FQNEAQ. V shed 5 bases, J shed 3 bases, and the junction held 3 bases outside the gene matches. This CDR3 is built from 13 residues. The CDR3 protein is CASSPGQGYEQYF. The DNA of the CDR3 is TGTGCCAGCAGCCCAGGACAGGGCTACGAGCAGTACTTC.

This clonotype was counted many times. This chain links TRBV5-6 with TRBJ2-1, with D possibly TRBD1 on 5 matching bases. This CDR3 comprises 14 residues. Looked up from germline, CDR1 is SGHDT and CDR2 is YYEEEE. Trimming took off 4 bases at V and 5 bases at J, with 13 bases between the two ends. The DNA for the CDR3 is TGTGCCAGCAGCCCACCGATAGGGGACAATGAGCAGTTCTTC. It translates to CASSPPIGDNEQFF.

Ten or more counts support this clonotype. J is TRBJ2-1 and V is TRBV20-1; weak D call: TRBD2 (6 bases). Germline V gene data show CDR1 as DFQATT and CDR2 as SNEGSKA (reference sequence). CDR3 length equals 14 residues. V lost 6 bases and J 0 bases, leaving 12 bases between the germline ends. The CDR3 spells CSALAGRSYNEQFF. CDR3 in DNA: TGCAGTGCCCTTGCGGGACGCTCCTACAATGAGCAGTTCTTC.

This clonotype has ten or more counts. The chain couples TRBV20-1 to TRBJ2-7; TRBD1 might be the D (6 bases). This CDR3 comprises 17 residues. Trimming left V 0 bases short and J 1 base short, with 19 bases between. The germline V gene has CDR1 DFQATT and CDR2 SNEGSKA (reference sequence). CDR3 amino acids: CSAREGPRGTGSYEQYF. The DNA of the CDR3 is TGCAGTGCTAGAGAAGGGCCCAGGGGAACAGGGTCCTACGAGCAGTACTTC.

This clonotype has ten or more counts. This rearrangement joins TRBV20-1 to TRBJ1-5; 9 nucleotides align to TRBD1. This CDR3 region has 17 residues. In germline, CDR1 is DFQATT, CDR2 SNEGSKA (reference sequence). With 4 bases clipped from V and 0 bases from J, the junction kept 10 bases outside the gene matches. The CDR3 DNA reads TGCAGTGCTATAATCTACAGGGGGCCTTATAGCAATCAGCCCCAGCATTTT. The encoded protein is CSAIIYRGPYSNQPQHF.

This clonotype was seen many times. This sequence joins TRBV19 and TRBJ2-2, with D perhaps matching TRBD1 (5 bases). Germline V gives CDR1 LNHDA, CDR2 SQIVND (reference sequence). V was pared by 7 bases and J by 1 base, with 7 bases between. The CDR3 runs 13 residues. Here the CDR3 DNA reads TGTGCCAGTACGGACAAGAACACCGGGGAGCTGTTTTTT. As protein: CASTDKNTGELFF.

This clonotype appeared many times. The rearrangement joins TRBV29-1 to TRBJ2-3; D might be TRBD2 (6 bases). The germline CDR1 and CDR2 sequences are SQVTM and ANQGSEA. The CDR3 loop spans 15 amino acids. V was trimmed by 5 bases and J by 4 bases, leaving 19 bases between them. CDR3 sequence (DNA): TGCAGCGTTTACCTCGGGGGTGGGAGGCCAGATACGCAGTATTTT. It encodes CSVYLGGGRPDTQYF.

This clonotype was counted many times. V is TRBV7-2 and J is TRBJ2-3, with D possibly TRBD2 on 6 matching bases. With 4 bases removed from V and 2 bases from J, the gap between germline ends came to 16 bases. Germline V gene data show CDR1 as SGHTA and CDR2 as FQGNSA. The CDR3 sequence is 16 residues long. CDR3 nucleotide sequence: TGTGCCAGCAGCTCTCTAGACGGGAGATACACAGATACGCAGTATTTT. Its translation is CASSSLDGRYTDTQYF.

This chain connects TRBV20-1 to TRBJ2-7, with 11 bases fitting TRBD2. CDR1 and CDR2 from the germline V gene are DFQATT and SNEGSKA (reference sequence). With V trimmed by 7 bases and J by 4 bases, 6 bases remained unmatched. This CDR3 spans 13 amino acids. The CDR3 region is CSVTSGSVYEQYF. The CDR3 DNA is TGCAGTGTAACTAGCGGGAGTGTGTACGAGCAGTACTTC.

This clonotype showed up many times. The chain recombines TRBV14 with TRBJ2-1; no clear D gene. CDR1 and CDR2 from the germline V gene are SGHDN and FVKESK. With 4 bases removed from V and 7 bases from J, the gap between germline ends came to 11 bases. The CDR3 length is 13 residues. The CDR3 here is CASSLTSFNEQFF. CDR3 bases: TGTGCCAGCAGCCTTACCTCGTTTAATGAGCAGTTCTTC.

This clonotype occurred many times. DNA for the CDR3: TGTGCCAGCAGCTTGCCGGGGCAGAGCACCGGGGAGCTGTTTTTT. Protein sequence: CASSLPGQSTGELFF. The genes are TRBV7-2 and TRBJ2-2, with D possibly being TRBD1 or TRBD2 (5 bases each). V was trimmed by 3 bases and J by 4 bases, leaving 12 bases between them. The CDR3 spans 15 residues. Germline CDR1 reads SGHTA; CDR2 reads FQGNSA.

This clonotype was seen ten or more times. This chain joins TRBV6-6 and TRBJ2-1; a weak D match, TRBD1 (5 bases). The V and J ends lost 4 bases and 4 bases respectively, with 14 bases between them. The CDR3 runs to 15 residues. Looked up from germline, CDR1 is MNHNY and CDR2 is SVGAGI (reference sequence). CDR3 sequence (DNA): TGTGCCAGCAGTTCCCCTGGGGCTAAGTACAATGAGCAGTTCTTC. It yields the protein CASSSPGAKYNEQFF.

This clonotype was found many times. The chain recombines TRBV6-1 with TRBJ2-7; D is perhaps TRBD1 (5 bases). Trimming removed 0 bases at V and 5 bases at J, with 17 bases between. Germline V lookup: CDR1 MNHNS, CDR2 SASEGT. The CDR3 consists of 16 residues. The DNA for the CDR3 is TGTGCCAGCAGTGAAGCGCTTCCACAGGAAGGGGACGAGCAGTACTTC. This gives the protein CASSEALPQEGDEQYF.

This clonotype showed up many times. The chain recombines TRBV20-1 with TRBJ2-7; 8 nucleotides align to TRBD1. This CDR3 has 14 residues. V lost 1 base to trimming and J lost 6 bases; unmatched junction nucleotides: 8. CDR1 and CDR2 (germline): DFQATT, SNEGSKA (reference sequence). The CDR3 sequence is CSARVEDRVVEQYF. For the CDR3, the DNA is TGCAGTGCTAGAGTAGAGGACAGGGTGGTCGAGCAGTACTTC.

This clonotype was counted at least ten times. The gene calls are TRBV3-1 and TRBJ1-5, with a tentative D call TRBD1 (6 bases). The CDR3 has 13 residues. CDR1 LGHDT and CDR2 YNNKEL come from the germline V gene (reference sequence). Trimming removed 4 bases from V and 5 bases from J, with 9 bases in between. In DNA form, the CDR3 reads TGTGCCAGCAGCCCGGGGGGGCATCAGCCCCAGCATTTT. Translated: CASSPGGHQPQHF.

In its sample, this clonotype was seen many times. The chain employs TRBV4-3 and TRBJ2-1, with 8 bases identical to TRBD2. V lost 5 bases, J lost 8 bases, and 11 bases stayed unmatched. The CDR3 sequence is 15 residues long. Germline V CDR1 and CDR2: LGHNA, YSLEER. The DNA for the CDR3 is TGCGCCAGCAGCTATGGGATCGCGGGAGGTGATGAGCAGTTCTTC. Amino acids: CASSYGIAGGDEQFF.

This clonotype was observed many times. The chain employs TRBV6-5 and TRBJ2-7; 12 bases fit TRBD2. Per germline, CDR1 MNHEY and CDR2 SVGAGI. V was pared by 0 bases and J by 5 bases, with 2 bases of the junction left unmatched. CDR3 length equals 15 residues. The CDR3 sequence: CASSYSTSGSHEQYF. The CDR3 bases are TGTGCCAGCAGTTACTCGACTAGCGGGAGCCACGAGCAGTACTTC.

This clonotype came up many times. The chain is built from TRBV5-1 and TRBJ2-1; D is unresolved. The length of the CDR3 is 14 residues. Germline V gene lookup returns CDR1 SGHRS and CDR2 YFSETQ. Trimming pared 1 base from V and 2 bases from J, leaving 7 bases between. The CDR3 protein is CASSLILAYNEQFF. The CDR3 DNA sequence: TGCGCCAGCAGCTTGATACTGGCCTACAATGAGCAGTTCTTC.

This clonotype was seen repeatedly, ten times or more. The V call is TRBV20-1, the J call TRBJ2-5; 10 positions match TRBD2. Germline V lookup: CDR1 DFQATT, CDR2 SNEGSKA (reference sequence). This CDR3 is built from 18 residues. V lost 4 bases, J lost 1 base, and 15 bases stayed unmatched. The CDR3 bases are TGCAGTGCTACAACAGGACTAGCGGAGGGGGGGGGCCAAGAGACCCAGTACTTC. This encodes CSATTGLAEGGGQETQYF.

This clonotype was detected only a few times. This sequence joins TRBV2 and TRBJ1-1; a possible D gene is TRBD1 (5 bases). The CDR3 sequence is 14 residues long. Germline V gene lookup returns CDR1 SNHLY and CDR2 FYNNEI. Trimming removed 9 bases from V and 3 bases from J, with 17 bases in between. The CDR3 DNA reads as TGTGCCAGGGGGGTCGAGGGTGGTTACACTGAAGCTTTCTTT. It specifies CARGVEGGYTEAFF.